This T cell receptor beta chain is from a study of Graves' ophthalmopathy and Graves' hyperthyroidism. About the research overall: The authors collected peripheral blood at initial diagnosis, before any treatment. The study's findings and limits: Blood also held most thyroid clonotypes expanded above 0.001 frequency.

This clonotype has at least ten counts. Its antigen is still unknown. Clinical symptoms, serum thyroxine, TRAb, thyroid ultrasound and orbital computed tomography were relied on for diagnosis. Amplifying from RNA transcripts, the study obtained TCR beta CDR3 regions. In the first round, RT-PCR was carried out with HTBI primers, and a multiplex PCR formed the second round. Using its own MiXCR run on the multiplex PCR reads, TCRdb lists one record per CDR3 protein. The repertoire consists of more than 550,000 distinct CDR3 sequences, with 35% to 50% occurring once and the leading ten covering more than 3%. The CDR3 loop spans 16 amino acids. V lost 5 bases, J lost 3 bases, and 19 bases lay in between. Germline V gives CDR1 SEHNR, CDR2 FQNEAQ (reference sequence).

The TCR sequence derives from an adult man with Graves' ophthalmopathy. The rearrangement uses TRBV7-9 and TRBJ1-1, with D possibly matching TRBD1 (5 bases). The sequenced sample was peripheral blood. CDR3 sequence: CASSHDSPVGDTEAFF. In nucleotides, the CDR3 is TGTGCCAGCAGCCATGACAGCCCCGTGGGAGACACTGAAGCTTTCTTT.